Listed below are T cell receptor beta chains from one sample, sequenced in a study of blood T cell repertoires in COVID-19. Sequencing used immunoSEQ multiplex PCR; TCRdb keeps in-frame clones, though not all of them. Here the sample spans fewer than 90,000 clones, more than 70% being singletons. Sequenced: peripheral blood. These receptors were obtained from a woman aged 80 or over with acute or convalescent COVID-19. CDR3s include the opening cysteine and the closing phenylalanine or tryptophan. The D gene is left open where the match is weak. The listing skips clone size in some rows; elsewhere it reads once, few, many or a size class.

size,D,J,V,CDR3,DNA
.,TRBD1,TRBJ1-3,TRBV19,CASSDRGRSGNTIYF,TGTGCCAGTAGCGACAGGGGGCGATCTGGAAACACCATATATTTT
.,.,TRBJ1-2,TRBV2,CASSPYYGYTF,TGTGCCAGCAGTCCCTACTATGGCTACACCTTC
.,TRBD1,TRBJ1-4,TRBV12-3/TRBV12-4,CASRTGVGKLFF,TGTGCCAGCAGAACAGGGGTGGGAAAACTGTTTTTT
.,.,TRBJ1-3,TRBV29-1,CSVGETAGNTIYF,TGCAGCGTTGGTGAGACAGCTGGAAACACCATATATTTT
.,.,TRBJ2-2,TRBV19,CASSNGLNTGELFF,TGTGCCAGTAGCAATGGCCTGAACACCGGGGAGCTGTTTTTT
.,.,TRBJ2-5,TRBV5-1,CASSLVLAGGETQYF,TGCGCCAGCAGCTTGGTACTAGCCGGGGGAGAGACCCAGTACTTC
.,.,TRBJ2-2,TRBV9,CASSVGGDGYGELFF,TGTGCCAGCAGCGTAGGCGGGGACGGGTACGGGGAGCTGTTTTTT
once,.,TRBJ2-3,TRBV3-1/TRBV3-2,CASSQVVGTLQYF,TGTGCCAGCAGCCAAGTTGTTGGGACTCTGCAGTATTTT
.,.,TRBJ1-2,TRBV19,CASSNRDDGYTF,TGTGCCAGTAGTAACAGGGACGATGGCTACACCTTC
many,.,TRBJ2-7,TRBV7-6,CASSLESSKRYEQYF,TGTGCCAGCAGCTTAGAGTCTAGCAAACGGTACGAGCAGTACTTC
.,TRBD1,TRBJ1-4,TRBV5-1,CASSEQGGPNEKLFF,TGCGCCAGCAGCGAGCAGGGGGGCCCAAATGAAAAACTGTTTTTT
once,.,TRBJ2-5,TRBV7-6,CASSSRSPPQYF,TGTGCCAGCAGCAGTCGGAGTCCTCCCCAGTACTTC
once,.,TRBJ1-2,TRBV29-1,CSVEVSDNGRGYTF,TGCAGCGTTGAAGTGTCGGACAACGGAAGGGGCTACACCTTC
.,TRBD1,TRBJ2-2,TRBV5-1,CASSLTAGGAGELFF,TGCGCCAGCAGCTTGACTGCAGGGGGCGCCGGGGAGCTGTTTTTT
.,TRBD1,TRBJ2-7,TRBV5-6,CASSFGWDRDSYEQYF,TGTGCCAGCAGCTTTGGCTGGGACAGGGACTCCTACGAGCAGTACTTC
.,.,TRBJ1-4,TRBV20-1,CSAGRPGKLFF,TGCAGTGCGGGCCGGCCTGGAAAACTGTTTTTT
.,TRBD2,TRBJ2-2,TRBV4-1,CASSQELAGGNTGELFF,TGCGCCAGCAGCCAAGAGCTAGCGGGGGGGAACACCGGGGAGCTGTTTTTT
once,TRBD2,TRBJ2-7,TRBV3-1/TRBV3-2,CASSRPTSGGPGEQYF,TGTGCCAGCAGCCGCCCGACTAGCGGGGGGCCGGGGGAGCAGTACTTC
.,TRBD1,TRBJ1-6,TRBV11-2,CASSFVTGQGNSPLHF,TGTGCCAGCAGCTTTGTTACGGGACAGGGGAATTCACCCCTCCACTTT
.,TRBD1,TRBJ1-2,TRBV2,CASRGTGSDYGYTF,TGTGCCAGCAGAGGGACAGGGAGCGACTATGGCTACACCTTC
once,TRBD2,TRBJ2-1,TRBV6-5,CASWGGGQGNEQFF,TGTGCCAGCTGGGGCGGGGGGCAGGGGAATGAGCAGTTCTTC
.,TRBD1,TRBJ1-2,TRBV7-8,CASSRSLGQQGSNYGYTF,TGTGCCAGCAGCCGTTCCCTGGGACAGCAAGGTTCTAACTATGGCTACACCTTC